A single sample gave rise to the 22 T cell receptor beta chains below, sequenced in a study of blood T cell repertoires in COVID-19. Repertoires were generated with immunoSEQ multiplex PCR, while TCRdb's copy carries only in-frame clones and drops some. In the table there are roughly 68,000 clones, 79% of which are singletons. Source material: peripheral blood. Receptors were obtained from a woman aged 50 to 65 with acute or convalescent COVID-19.

The gene calls are TRBV4-2 and TRBJ2-1; maybe TRBD2 (5 bases). Germline CDR1 and CDR2: LGHNA and YNFKEQ. The CDR3 length is 11 residues. V dropped 4 bases and J dropped 8 bases, with 6 bases sitting between them. The CDR3 region has the DNA TGTGCCAGCAGCCTCGGGGATGAGCAGTTCTTC. This encodes CASSLGDEQFF.

This clone was seen more than once but under ten times. CDR3 sequence (DNA): TGTGCCAGCTCACCCTGGACAGGGAGCAATCAGCCCCAGCATTTT. Its translation is CASSPWTGSNQPQHF. This chain uses TRBV18 with TRBJ1-5; 8 positions agree with TRBD1. V dropped 3 bases and J dropped 1; count of bases not matched to a gene: 2. Germline V gives CDR1 KGHSH, CDR2 LQKENI. The CDR3 totals 15 residues.

This clone has only one observation. The chain uses TRBV30 and TRBJ2-1; maybe TRBD2 (6 bases). This CDR3 contains 13 residues. Trimming shortened V by 4 bases and J by 9 bases, and 16 bases separated the two germline ends. CDR1 and CDR2 (germline): GTSNPN, SVGIG (reference sequence). CDR3 DNA sequence: TGTGCCTGGAACCCAGGGACTTCTCGTGAGCAGTTCTTC. Its translation is CAWNPGTSREQFF. The whole variable domain, remainder taken from reference TRBV30 and TRBJ2-1, is SQTIHQWPATLVQPVGSPLSLECTVEGTSNPNLYWYRQAAGRGLQLLFYSVGIGQISSEVPQNLSASRPQDRQFILSSKKLLLSDSGFYLCAWNPGTSREQFFGPGTRLTVL.

The chain combines TRBV5-4 with TRBJ1-1; the D is unclear. CDR1 is SGHNT and CDR2 is YYREEE in the germline V gene (reference sequence). V lost 0 bases and J 5 bases, leaving 11 bases between the germline ends. The CDR3 has 14 residues. In DNA form, the CDR3 reads TGTGCCAGCAGCTTGGGGGCCCTGGAAACTGAAGCTTTCTTT. Residues: CASSLGALETEAFF.

The chain carries TRBV4-2 and TRBJ1-1; D not resolved. Germline V gives CDR1 LGHNA, CDR2 YNFKEQ. The V end lost 0 bases, the J end lost 6 bases, and 17 bases lay between the germline ends. The CDR3 consists of 16 residues. This CDR3 reads CASSQDGLNTGAEAFF. The CDR3 DNA follows: TGTGCCAGCAGCCAAGATGGGCTCAATACGGGAGCTGAAGCTTTCTTT.

DNA of the CDR3: TGTGCCAGCAGCCAAGTACCGGGACTAGCGAAGTACGAGCAGTACTTC. This encodes CASSQVPGLAKYEQYF. V and J are TRBV3-1 (or the pseudogene TRBV3-2) and TRBJ2-7; TRBD2 matches at 10 bases. The CDR3 spans 16 residues. Germline lookup yields CDR1 LGHDT and CDR2 YNNKEL (reference sequence). The V segment lost 1 base and the J segment 4 bases; nucleotides outside the gene matches: 7.

The V gene is TRBV28, the J gene TRBJ2-1; 10 nucleotides line up with TRBD2. Germline assignment: CDR1 MDHEN and CDR2 SYDVKM. Unmatched junction bases numbered 8, after V lost 3 bases and J lost 3 bases. CDR3 length equals 17 residues. As DNA, the CDR3 is TGTGCCAGCAGTTTCTTAGCGGGAGGCGGATACTACAATGAGCAGTTCTTC. Protein: CASSFLAGGGYYNEQFF.

V is TRBV5-1 and J is TRBJ2-5; 10 bases fit TRBD2. The CDR3 has 17 residues. CDR1 is SGHRS and CDR2 is YFSETQ in the germline V gene. The junction had 14 bases not matched to a gene; V was cut back by 5 bases and J by 4 bases. CDR3 sequence: CASRGRGVLAGVETQYF. DNA for the CDR3: TGCGCCAGCAGAGGTCGTGGGGTCCTAGCGGGAGTAGAGACCCAGTACTTC.

This rearrangement joins TRBV2 to TRBJ1-2; 9 positions agree with TRBD1. CDR1 and CDR2 from the germline V gene are SNHLY and FYNNEI. The CDR3 loop spans 12 amino acids. Losses at the gene ends were 6 bases for V and 7 bases for J; bases not matched to a gene: 3. The CDR3 region is CASRNRGPGYTF. The DNA of the CDR3 is TGTGCCAGCAGGAACAGGGGGCCTGGCTACACCTTC.

Only one count was recorded for this clone. The rearrangement uses TRBV5-1 and TRBJ2-3; 15 bases line up with TRBD2. Germline CDR1 is SGHRS and CDR2 is YFSETQ. The CDR3 has 17 amino acids. The ends lost 3 bases at V and 5 bases at J; junction bases unmatched: 7. The CDR3 nucleotides are TGCGCCAGCAGCTCCACCCCGGGACTAGCGGGGGGAGATACGCAGTATTTT. Its translation: CASSSTPGLAGGDTQYF.

This chain links TRBV7-9 with TRBJ1-2, with 9 bases aligning to TRBD1. In germline, CDR1 is SEHNR, CDR2 FQNEAQ (reference sequence). The J segment lost 7 bases and the V segment lost 5 bases, leaving 8 bases of the junction unmatched. The CDR3 sequence is 14 residues long. The CDR3 spells CASSQPTGGFGYTF. The CDR3 DNA follows: TGTGCCAGCAGCCAGCCAACAGGGGGCTTTGGCTACACCTTC.

V usage is TRBV3-1 (or the pseudogene TRBV3-2) and J usage is TRBJ1-2; a weak D match, TRBD1 (6 bases). The germline V and J ends were trimmed by 5 bases and 3 bases, with 19 bases remaining between them. The CDR3 runs to 16 residues. Germline V gives CDR1 LGHDT, CDR2 YNNKEL (reference sequence). CDR3 sequence: CASSTNRQAPDYGYTF. CDR3 in DNA: TGTGCCAGCAGCACCAACCGACAGGCGCCAGACTATGGCTACACCTTC.

This sequence joins TRBV30 and TRBJ1-5; D is undetermined. V dropped 3 bases and J dropped 1 base, with 10 bases sitting between them. Germline CDR1 GTSNPN, CDR2 SVGIG (reference sequence). The CDR3 contains 14 residues. Here the CDR3 DNA reads TGTGCCTGGAGAAAGGACTCAAGCAATCAGCCCCAGCATTTT. This encodes CAWRKDSSNQPQHF.

V and J are TRBV25-1 and TRBJ2-2; weak D call: TRBD1 (5 bases). Per germline, CDR1 MGHDK and CDR2 SYGVNS. Trimming shortened V by 4 bases and J by 4 bases, and 10 bases separated the two germline ends. CDR3 size: 14 residues. The CDR3 DNA is TGTGCCAGCAGTGCGGACAATCCCACCGGGGAGCTGTTTTTT. This sequence encodes CASSADNPTGELFF.

This clone was counted once. The gene calls are TRBV6-5 and TRBJ2-3; D is possibly TRBD2 (6 bases). The CDR3 extends over 14 amino acids. Germline V CDR1 and CDR2: MNHEY, SVGAGI. Trimming pared 6 bases from V and 0 bases from J, leaving 10 bases between. The CDR3, as DNA: TGTGCCAGCAGACGGGGGATAAGCACAGATACGCAGTATTTT. Its protein is CASRRGISTDTQYF.

This rearrangement joins TRBV2 to TRBJ2-1; TRBD1 aligns across 7 bases. Per the germline V gene, CDR1 is SNHLY and CDR2 is FYNNEI. CDR3 length: 13 residues. The V gene end was trimmed by 6 bases and the J gene end by 7 bases; junction bases not matched to a gene: 6. In DNA, the CDR3 is TGTGCCAGCAGCAATGGGGACAGAAATGAGCAGTTCTTC. Protein product: CASSNGDRNEQFF.

The rearrangement uses TRBV25-1 and TRBJ1-1; no definite D call. CDR1 is MGHDK and CDR2 is SYGVNS in the germline V gene. This CDR3 region has 11 residues. V lost 1 base and J lost 9, with 6 bases in between. The DNA of the CDR3 is TGTGCCAGCAGTGAATTTGACAAAGCTTTCTTT. This codes for CASSEFDKAFF.

The rearrangement joins TRBV7-8 to TRBJ1-1; D is uncertain. The CDR3 contains 13 residues. Trimming stripped 4 bases from V and 4 bases from J, with 10 bases between. CDR1 SGHVS and CDR2 FQNEAQ come from the germline V gene. CDR3 in DNA: TGTGCCAGCAGCTCCGGGATGACCACTGAAGCTTTCTTT. Its protein product is CASSSGMTTEAFF.

J is TRBJ1-4 and V is TRBV18, with 9 bases aligning to TRBD1. CDR1 and CDR2 from the germline V gene are KGHSH and LQKENI. The CDR3 is made up of 16 amino acids. V gave up 0 bases and J gave up 8 bases; unmatched junction bases: 7. CDR3 DNA: TGTGCCAGCTCACCACCCTACCGGGACAGGGCCGAAAAACTGTTTTTT. This gives the protein CASSPPYRDRAEKLFF.

The chain is built from TRBV11-2 and TRBJ1-1; TRBD1 might be the D (5 bases). Germline CDR1 and CDR2: SGHAT and FQNNGV. The CDR3 runs 13 residues. Between the trimmed V and J ends, which lost 0 bases and 12 bases, there was a span of 14 bases. The CDR3 bases are TGTGCCAGCAGCTTAGATGATACGGCAGGGACTTTCTTT. Translating it yields CASSLDDTAGTFF.

The CDR3 DNA follows: TGCGCCAGCAGCAAGGAGCCAGCGGGAGTTGGAAATGAGCAGTTCTTC. It specifies CASSKEPAGVGNEQFF. The J gene is TRBJ2-1, the V gene TRBV5-1; 8 bases are a match to TRBD2. CDR3 length equals 16 residues. V lost 4 bases, J lost 7 bases, and 13 bases stayed unmatched. The germline V gene has CDR1 SGHRS and CDR2 YFSETQ.

The chain combines TRBV5-1 with TRBJ2-3; D gene ambiguous. The germline CDR1 and CDR2 sequences are SGHRS and YFSETQ. Trimming shortened V by 1 base and J by 6 bases, and 9 bases separated the two germline ends. This CDR3 contains 13 residues. The CDR3 loop is CASSLPTEDTQYF. The DNA for the CDR3 is TGCGCCAGCAGCTTGCCTACCGAGGATACGCAGTATTTT.